These 12 T cell receptor beta chains share one sample of origin, sequenced in a study of OX40 agonist ivuxolimab in advanced cancers. TCRdb's copy holds only in-frame clones and misses some; the assay was immunoSEQ multiplex PCR. The table has about 62,000 clones, 85% seen once. Material: CD4+ or CD8+ T cells sorted from blood, obtained in a trial of the OX40 agonist ivuxolimab. The source is an adult with an advanced solid tumor such as melanoma, head and neck, liver or kidney cancer.

The chain is built from TRBV27 and TRBJ1-5; no firm D call. CDR1 is MNHEY and CDR2 is SMNVEV in the germline V gene (reference sequence). V lost 4 bases and J lost 7, with 14 bases in between. CDR3 length: 14 residues. The DNA of the CDR3 is TGTGCCAGCAGTTCCCCCGGGCTAGGGCAGCCCCAGCATTTT. It yields the protein CASSSPGLGQPQHF.

The V call is TRBV27, the J call TRBJ2-1; D ambiguous. Germline CDR1 MNHEY, CDR2 SMNVEV (reference sequence). The CDR3 loop spans 16 amino acids. V was trimmed by 6 bases and J by 3 bases, leaving 18 bases between them. Here the CDR3 reads CASSLPGGPDYNEQFF. The CDR3 DNA reads as TGTGCCAGCAGCCTTCCCGGTGGGCCAGACTACAATGAGCAGTTCTTC.

The chain employs TRBV5-8 and TRBJ2-5, with D maybe TRBD1 (6 bases). The CDR3 is 14 amino acids. V shed 0 bases and J shed 5 bases, with 11 bases lying between them. The V gene's germline CDR1 is SGHTS and CDR2 YDEGEE. The DNA of the CDR3 is TGTGCCAGCAGCTTGGAGGCAGGGGCCGAGACCCAGTACTTC. Protein sequence: CASSLEAGAETQYF.

The gene calls are TRBV5-8 and TRBJ1-5; D is uncertain. The CDR3 runs 13 residues. Looked up from germline, CDR1 is SGHTS and CDR2 is YDEGEE. Trimming stripped 4 bases from V and 1 base from J, with 6 bases between. CDR3 region: CASSTRSNQPQHF. The CDR3 DNA sequence: TGTGCCAGCAGCACCAGGAGCAATCAGCCCCAGCATTTT.

The chain has TRBV5-4 and TRBJ2-7, with TRBD2 identical over 8 bases. Losses at the gene ends were 0 bases for V and 6 bases for J; bases not matched to a gene: 17. This CDR3 has 18 amino acids. CDR1 is SGHNT and CDR2 is YYREEE in the germline V gene (reference sequence). The CDR3 loop is CASSLAGGASSLLGEQYF. The CDR3 region has the DNA TGTGCCAGCAGCTTGGCCGGGGGGGCTAGCAGCCTCTTAGGCGAGCAGTACTTC.

Only one count was recorded for this clone. The chain combines TRBV28 with TRBJ2-5; 13 nucleotides match TRBD2. CDR1 MDHEN and CDR2 SYDVKM come from the germline V gene. Trimming at V came to 4 bases and at J to 9 bases, leaving 11 bases not matched to a gene. This CDR3 has 16 amino acids. CDR3 bases: TGTGCCAGCAGTTCAGGGACTAGCGGGAAGCTCGGGGCCCAGTACTTC. Protein: CASSSGTSGKLGAQYF.

In DNA form, the CDR3 reads TGTGCCAGCAGCTTGGGTCAGGGGAATACTAATGAAAAACTGTTTTTT. Protein: CASSLGQGNTNEKLFF. The chain couples TRBV7-9 to TRBJ1-4; tentative D call: TRBD1 (6 bases). V gave up 3 bases and J gave up 2 bases, with 13 bases separating them. Germline loops: CDR1 SEHNR, CDR2 FQNEAQ (reference sequence). CDR3 size: 16 residues.

V usage is TRBV6-6 and J usage is TRBJ1-1; D is ambiguous. In germline, CDR1 is MNHNY, CDR2 SVGAGI (reference sequence). The CDR3 contains 12 residues. The germline V and J ends were trimmed by 2 bases and 0 bases, with 1 base remaining between them. CDR3: CASSYLNTEAFF. The CDR3 coding sequence is TGTGCCAGCAGTTACCTGAACACTGAAGCTTTCTTT.

V usage is TRBV30 and J usage is TRBJ1-6; D call uncertain. Trimming took off 3 bases at V and 0 bases at J, with 3 bases between the two ends. There are 13 residues in the CDR3. Germline CDR1 reads GTSNPN; CDR2 reads SVGIG (reference sequence). CDR3 sequence: CAWRGSYNSPLHF. CDR3 sequence (DNA): TGTGCCTGGAGGGGCTCCTATAATTCACCCCTCCACTTT.

The J gene is TRBJ2-1, the V gene TRBV7-2; D might be TRBD1 (5 bases). This CDR3 has 14 amino acids. Germline V CDR1 and CDR2: SGHTA, FQGNSA. V lost 1 base and J lost 6, with 10 bases in between. The CDR3 protein is CASSLVRALNEQFF. The CDR3 DNA reads TGTGCCAGCAGCTTAGTCAGGGCCCTCAATGAGCAGTTCTTC.

This chain joins TRBV19 and TRBJ2-7; D ambiguous. Trimming took off 5 bases at V and 0 bases at J, with 14 bases between the two ends. There are 15 residues in the CDR3. CDR1 and CDR2 from the germline V gene are LNHDA and SQIVND (reference sequence). The CDR3 reads CASSLGPVSSYEQYF. The CDR3 region has the DNA TGTGCCAGTAGTTTGGGCCCGGTTAGCTCCTACGAGCAGTACTTC.

This clone was counted a single time. J is TRBJ2-7 and V is TRBV4-1, with D possibly TRBD1 on 6 matching bases. There are 14 residues in the CDR3. Deletions cut 0 bases from V and 1 base from J, with 7 bases between. Germline CDR1 is MGHRA and CDR2 is YSYEKL. The CDR3 bases are TGCGCCAGCAGCCAAGAGGACAGTTCCTACGAGCAGTACTTC. Translated: CASSQEDSSYEQYF.